These T cell receptor beta chains were read from a single sample in a study of shared clonotypes between healthy human individuals. The table came from immunoSEQ multiplex PCR; TCRdb's copy has only in-frame clones and leaves some out. The sample holds 560,000 or so clones, about 95% seen once. Sequencing input: naive CD8+ T cells sorted from blood. These receptors came from a woman aged 25 to 39 in good health. The CDR3 runs from the conserved cysteine through the conserved F or W. A D gene is named only where the DNA matches it firmly. The size of a clone is reported for some rows only, either as once, few or many, or as a class for expanded clones.

abundance: NA
v_gene: TRBV28
j_gene: TRBJ2-3
d_gene: NA
CDR3nt: TGTGCCAGCAGTTTCCAGGGGTCCTACACAGATACGCAGTATTTT
CDR3aa: CASSFQGSYTDTQYF

abundance: NA
v_gene: TRBV21-1
j_gene: TRBJ1-6
d_gene: NA
CDR3nt: TGTGCCAGCAGCAAAGACGGCGGTTGTCCCCTCCACTTT
CDR3aa: CASSKDGGCPLHF

abundance: NA
v_gene: TRBV27
j_gene: TRBJ2-7
d_gene: NA
CDR3nt: TGTGCCAGCAGTTTAATCCCAGGAAGCAGCTCCTACGAGCAGTACTTC
CDR3aa: CASSLIPGSSSYEQYF

abundance: NA
v_gene: TRBV11-3
j_gene: TRBJ2-1
d_gene: NA
CDR3nt: TGTGCCAGCAGCTTCGTAGCAGGGAATGAGCAGTTCTTC
CDR3aa: CASSFVAGNEQFF

abundance: NA
v_gene: TRBV19
j_gene: TRBJ1-1
d_gene: TRBD1
CDR3nt: TGTGCCAGTAGCACAGGGGGGAACACTGAAGCTTTCTTT
CDR3aa: CASSTGGNTEAFF

abundance: NA
v_gene: TRBV29-1
j_gene: TRBJ2-7
d_gene: NA
CDR3nt: TGCAGCGTTGAAATTGGACTCCTCGGCGAGCAGTACTTC
CDR3aa: CSVEIGLLGEQYF

abundance: once
v_gene: TRBV27
j_gene: TRBJ2-4
d_gene: TRBD2
CDR3nt: TGTGCCAGCAGCCCGGGGGGGGCCCAAAACATTCAGTACTTC
CDR3aa: CASSPGGAQNIQYF

abundance: NA
v_gene: TRBV7-9
j_gene: TRBJ2-3
d_gene: TRBD1
CDR3nt: TGTGCCAGCAGCCCCGCAGACAGGGGTGCAGATACGCAGTATTTT
CDR3aa: CASSPADRGADTQYF

abundance: NA
v_gene: TRBV2
j_gene: TRBJ1-4
d_gene: NA
CDR3nt: TGTGCCAGCCTCCCCGGCCGCCGAGTTCATGAAAAACTGTTTTTT
CDR3aa: CASLPGRRVHEKLFF

abundance: NA
v_gene: TRBV11-2
j_gene: TRBJ2-3
d_gene: NA
CDR3nt: TGTGCCAGCAGCCCGGGGTTCACAGATACGCAGTATTTT
CDR3aa: CASSPGFTDTQYF

abundance: NA
v_gene: TRBV30
j_gene: TRBJ2-3
d_gene: NA
CDR3nt: TGTGCCTGGAGTCTGGGGAGCACAGATACGCAGTATTTT
CDR3aa: CAWSLGSTDTQYF

abundance: NA
v_gene: TRBV28
j_gene: TRBJ2-7
d_gene: TRBD1
CDR3nt: TGTGCCACCACAGAGACAGGGGTGACCTACGAGCAGTACTTC
CDR3aa: CATTETGVTYEQYF